This T cell receptor (beta chain) emerged from a study of blood T cell repertoires in COVID-19 (dated by TCRdb to 2020 to 2022). Regarding the study in general: Samples covering the acute and convalescent phases of COVID-19 were provided by collaborators in the United States, Italy and Spain. The repertoires were released in a freely available public database meant as a resource for research on the immune response to SARS-CoV-2. Sample metadata almost always included a de-identified subject ID, COVID-19 status, age in years and sex. The prospective study material was composed of cDNA or gDNA derived from T cells, B-cell-depleted T cells, or PBMCs. Samples came from the ongoing ImmuneRACE study (first 160 participants) plus 1,254 subjects from 6 global collaborators. HLA class I and class II types, where available, came from metadata supplied by the sample provider rather than from assay-based typing. Deeply sampled blood TCRbeta repertoires from subjects exposed to, actively infected with, or recovered from COVID-19 were included in the dataset.

Whole blood was collected in K2EDTA tubes by collaborating institutions according to the institutions' own protocols. For TCRbeta analysis, collaborators shipped samples in one of three forms: frozen whole blood, isolated PBMCs, or DNA extracted from either of those sample types. The full study reports these points: How much clinical and demographic metadata was included differed by source and by participant, and the metadata was provided uncurated.

CDR1 and CDR2, per the germline V gene (reference sequence), are SEHNR and FQNEAQ. Trimming takes 5 bases off V and 2 bases off J; junction bases not matched to a gene: 4. The cysteine opens and the phenylalanine closes a CDR3 of 14 amino acids. Only the CDR3 part of the read is kept: 42 bases, read in frame from the first base. For this clone: What this receptor recognizes is not known. No qualities accompany the bases; no much larger clone lies one base away.

TCRbeta CDR3 regions were amplified from genomic DNA using the immunoSEQ Assay, a bias-controlled multiplex PCR. In the original analysis: Within the assay, amplification of reference gene primers was used to estimate how many nucleated cells each sample contained. To quantify the absolute abundance of each unique TCRbeta CDR3 rearrangement, sequence reads were collapsed and filtered. For each sample, productive Simpson clonality was calculated by taking the square root of Simpson's diversity index across productive rearrangements. TCRdb obtained this table from immuneACCESS and retained in-frame rearrangements with V and J assigned. These tables miss some clones; where compared with another copy, unresolved V genes account for less than half of the shortfall, and the remainder is unexplained. The V and J calls and clone size are taken from that table; D and trimming were inferred from the DNA. Here the sample has 150,000 to 200,000 clones; 65% to 90% occur a single time. The top ten clones comprise roughly 8.2% of the sample.

The chain is encoded by TRBV7-9 joined to TRBJ2-7, with 9 bases matching TRBD1. The sequence derives from a man aged 55 to 70 with acute or convalescent COVID-19. The sequenced material came from peripheral blood. The CDR3 here reads CASSRGTGTYEQYF. DNA sequence: TGTGCCAGCAGCCGGGGGACAGGGACCTACGAGCAGTACTTC.